Listed here are 26 T cell receptor beta chains from one sample, sequenced in a study of a mutant IDH1 vaccine in newly diagnosed glioma. This sample's time point: week 5, during vaccination. Each dose delivered 300 ug of mutant IDH1 20-mer peptide subcutaneously with imiquimod. These receptors lack a known antigen. The repertoire was sequenced with immunoSEQ multiplex PCR; TCRdb's copy has only in-frame clones and lacks some. The sample carries around 58,000 clones, around 81% recorded once. The sequencing used PBMCs, collected from a glioma patient whose treatment included an IDH1 peptide vaccine. The source is a man aged 25 to 40 with glioma.

The chain uses TRBV6-5 and TRBJ1-5; perhaps TRBD1 as D (5 bases). Trimming removed 2 bases at V and 9 bases at J, with 5 bases between. Germline V gene data show CDR1 as MNHEY and CDR2 as SVGAGI. The CDR3 length is 11 residues. CDR3 sequence (DNA): TGTGCCAGCAGTTACGGGGGGCCCCAGCATTTT. This gives the protein CASSYGGPQHF.

About this clone: Other DNA sequences from this sample encode an identical CDR3 as well. The rearrangement joins TRBV28 to TRBJ2-7; D is possibly TRBD1 (5 bases). Germline CDR1 reads MDHEN; CDR2 reads SYDVKM. V lost 4 bases, J lost 3 bases, and 16 bases lay in between. The CDR3 covers 15 residues. This chain's CDR3 is CASSSHRKPGYEQYF. DNA for the CDR3: TGTGCCAGCAGTTCCCACAGGAAACCTGGCTACGAGCAGTACTTC. Together with reference TRBV28 and TRBJ2-7, the CDR3 gives the full variable domain: DVKVTQSSRYLVKRTGEKVFLECVQDMDHENMFWYRQDPGLGLRLIYFSYDVKMKEKGDIPEGYSVSREKKERFSLILESASTNQTSMYLCASSSHRKPGYEQYFGPGTRLTVT.

The rearrangement links TRBV18 to TRBJ2-4, with 11 bases identical to TRBD2. CDR1 is KGHSH and CDR2 is LQKENI in the germline V gene. This CDR3 has 15 residues. V was pared by 2 bases and J by 6 bases, with 3 bases of the junction left unmatched. This CDR3 is CASSPSGTSGNIQYF. Written as DNA, the CDR3 is TGTGCCAGCTCACCATCCGGGACTAGCGGAAACATTCAGTACTTC. Based on the CDR3 plus reference TRBV18 and TRBJ2-4, the full variable domain is NAGVMQNPRHLVRRRGQEARLRCSPMKGHSHVYWYRQLPEEGLKFMVYLQKENIIDESGMPKERFSAEFPKEGPSILRIQQVVRGDSAAYFCASSPSGTSGNIQYFGAGTRLSVL.

This chain uses TRBV6-1 with TRBJ2-5; D possibly corresponds to TRBD2 (6 bases). The J call may be incorrect, as the DNA end agrees better with TRBJ2-7. Looked up from germline, CDR1 is MNHNS and CDR2 is SASEGT. The CDR3 has 16 amino acids. CDR3 sequence (DNA): TGTGCCAGCAGTGAAATCATTAACCCGGGGGTGTACGAGCAGTACTTC. Protein product: CASSEIINPGVYEQYF.

The chain employs TRBV5-1 and TRBJ2-5, with 13 bases identical to TRBD2. The germline CDR1 and CDR2 sequences are SGHRS and YFSETQ. The ends lost 0 bases at V and 1 base at J; junction bases unmatched: 6. The CDR3 runs to 18 residues. The CDR3 loop is CASSLVPGLAGAQETQYF. CDR3 in DNA: TGCGCCAGCAGCTTGGTCCCAGGACTAGCGGGGGCCCAAGAGACCCAGTACTTC.

This rearrangement joins TRBV9 to TRBJ2-5; 9 bases fit TRBD2. Germline lookup yields CDR1 SGDLS and CDR2 YYNGEE. J lost 1 base, V lost 1 base, and 5 bases had no gene match. The CDR3 is 16 residues long. Here the CDR3 reads CASSVNAGGIQETQYF. CDR3 bases: TGTGCCAGCAGCGTAAACGCGGGGGGGATCCAAGAGACCCAGTACTTC.

The J gene is TRBJ1-1, the V gene TRBV7-9, with D tentatively TRBD1 (5 bases). CDR3 length: 16 residues. Germline V gene sequence: CDR1 SEHNR, CDR2 FQNEAQ (reference sequence). Trimming took off 1 base at V and 3 bases at J, with 15 bases between the two ends. This CDR3 is CASSLEGRGSDTEAFF. The DNA for the CDR3 is TGTGCCAGCAGCTTAGAAGGAAGGGGATCGGACACTGAAGCTTTCTTT. Full variable domain (rest looked up from reference TRBV7-9 and TRBJ1-1): DTGVSQNPRHKITKRGQNVTFRCDPISEHNRLYWYRQTLGQGPEFLTYFQNEAQLEKSRLLSDRFSAERPKGSFSTLEIQRTEQGDSAMYLCASSLEGRGSDTEAFFGQGTRLTVV.

The chain uses TRBV18 and TRBJ1-3; D perhaps matches TRBD1 (5 bases). CDR3 length: 15 residues. Looked up from germline, CDR1 is KGHSH and CDR2 is LQKENI. Trimming took off 3 bases at V and 4 bases at J, with 13 bases between the two ends. The CDR3 loop reads CASSPPFGAGNTIYF. The CDR3 DNA reads TGTGCCAGCTCACCTCCGTTTGGGGCCGGAAACACCATATATTTT.

V and J are TRBV29-1 and TRBJ2-5; D perhaps matches TRBD2 (6 bases). The CDR3 is 13 amino acids. Trimming shortened V by 4 bases and J by 4 bases, and 13 bases separated the two germline ends. Per germline, CDR1 SQVTM and CDR2 ANQGSEA. As DNA, the CDR3 is TGCAGCGTTGGTGCTCGGGGGATAGAGACCCAGTACTTC. Translation: CSVGARGIETQYF.

The chain recombines TRBV7-9 with TRBJ2-1; a possible D gene is TRBD1 (5 bases). Trimming shortened V by 5 bases and J by 3 bases, and 17 bases separated the two germline ends. Looked up from germline, CDR1 is SEHNR and CDR2 is FQNEAQ (reference sequence). CDR3 size: 16 residues. The DNA of the CDR3 is TGTGCCAGCAGCCCGCCAGGGTGGACCCTCTACAATGAGCAGTTCTTC. Translation: CASSPPGWTLYNEQFF. Full variable domain (outside the CDR3, taken from reference TRBV7-9 and TRBJ2-1): DTGVSQNPRHKITKRGQNVTFRCDPISEHNRLYWYRQTLGQGPEFLTYFQNEAQLEKSRLLSDRFSAERPKGSFSTLEIQRTEQGDSAMYLCASSPPGWTLYNEQFFGPGTRLTVL.

V usage is TRBV12-2 and J usage is TRBJ2-5. TRBV12-2 is recorded as a pseudogene. The CDR3 covers 14 residues. CDR3 loop: CASRPGTRPETQYF. CDR3 in DNA: TGTGCAAGTCGCCCCGGCACCCGGCCAGAGACCCAGTACTTC.

This clone was picked up one time. The rearrangement uses TRBV11-2 and TRBJ1-2, with TRBD1 matching 7 bases. Germline values: CDR1 SGHAT, CDR2 FQNNGV. This CDR3 spans 16 amino acids. V was clipped by 2 bases and J by 2 bases; unmatched bases: 8. CDR3 bases: TGTGCCAGCAGCTTATACAGGGGAAGCTCGAACTATGGCTACACCTTC. Amino acid sequence: CASSLYRGSSNYGYTF.

The V call is TRBV28, the J call TRBJ2-3, with D unclear. Germline lookup yields CDR1 MDHEN and CDR2 SYDVKM. V was pared by 3 bases and J by 2 bases, with 12 bases between. This CDR3 contains 15 residues. In DNA, the CDR3 is TGTGCCAGCAGTTTTCCCCCGGGTGACACAGATACGCAGTATTTT. This codes for CASSFPPGDTDTQYF.

The chain joins TRBV27 to TRBJ2-7, with TRBD1 matching over 8 bases. This CDR3 contains 14 residues. Germline V gene lookup returns CDR1 MNHEY and CDR2 SMNVEV (reference sequence). The V segment lost 1 base and the J segment 3 bases; nucleotides outside the gene matches: 2. CDR3 sequence: CASSLLDRVYEQYF. The CDR3, as DNA: TGTGCCAGCAGTTTATTGGACAGGGTCTACGAGCAGTACTTC.

Comment on this clone: The junction and the germline gene differ at one end; a read error may be behind it. The rearrangement links TRBV7-9 to TRBJ2-7; D gene uncertain. The V gene's germline CDR1 is SEHNR and CDR2 FQNEAQ (reference sequence). The CDR3 is made up of 15 amino acids. CDR3 sequence reads: CAGSSEPSLGYEQYF. The CDR3 DNA sequence: TGTGCCGGCAGTTCGGAGCCTTCATTGGGCTACGAGCAGTACTTC.

The chain is built from TRBV7-9 and TRBJ1-3; 8 bases line up with TRBD1. Germline V gives CDR1 SEHNR, CDR2 FQNEAQ (reference sequence). With V trimmed by 2 bases and J by 11 bases, 11 bases remained unmatched. The CDR3 has 15 residues. The CDR3 sequence is CASSLSSGTGASIYF. In DNA, the CDR3 is TGTGCCAGCAGCTTATCATCCGGGACAGGAGCATCCATATATTTT.

The CDR3 nucleotides read TGTGCCAGCAGCTACGAAGGGGGTTCACCCCTCCACTTT. Translating it yields CASSYEGGSPLHF. The genes are TRBV6-5 and TRBJ1-6; D perhaps matches TRBD1 (6 bases). The germline gives CDR1 MNHEY, CDR2 SVGAGI. Trimming shortened V by 6 bases and J by 9 bases, and 12 bases separated the two germline ends. The CDR3 covers 13 residues.

The chain has TRBV4-2 and TRBJ1-2; D call uncertain. Trimming took off 5 bases at V and 4 bases at J, with 20 bases between the two ends. Germline loops: CDR1 LGHNA, CDR2 YNFKEQ. The CDR3 is made up of 16 amino acids. The CDR3 spells CASSFVLKGKTYGYTF. The CDR3, as DNA: TGTGCCAGCAGCTTTGTGCTCAAAGGAAAGACCTATGGCTACACCTTC.

The chain recombines TRBV4-1 with TRBJ2-2; D is possibly TRBD2 (5 bases). The CDR3 is made up of 14 amino acids. The V and J ends lost 3 bases and 1 base respectively, with 6 bases between them. Germline V gives CDR1 MGHRA, CDR2 YSYEKL. The CDR3 is CASSQGENTGELFF. CDR3 nucleotides: TGCGCCAGCAGCCAGGGAGAGAACACCGGGGAGCTGTTTTTT.

The genes are TRBV2 and TRBJ1-5; 8 positions agree with TRBD1. There are 17 residues in the CDR3. V shed 5 bases, J shed 1 base, and the junction held 10 bases outside the gene matches. The germline CDR1 and CDR2 sequences are SNHLY and FYNNEI. The CDR3 is CASSTLGQGWSNQPQHF. CDR3 coding DNA: TGTGCCAGCAGTACCCTCGGACAGGGCTGGAGCAATCAGCCCCAGCATTTT. Full variable domain (outside the CDR3, taken from reference TRBV2 and TRBJ1-5): EPEVTQTPSHQVTQMGQEVILRCVPISNHLYFYWYRQILGQKVEFLVSFYNNEISEKSEIFDDQFSVERPDGSNFTLKIRSTKLEDSAMYFCASSTLGQGWSNQPQHFGDGTRLSIL.

This clone is a singleton in its sample. This chain uses TRBV5-4 with TRBJ1-4, with D perhaps TRBD1 (6 bases). Germline V gives CDR1 SGHNT, CDR2 YYREEE (reference sequence). Trimming took 1 base from V and 4 from J, leaving 11 bases between them. The CDR3 is 15 residues long. The CDR3 region is CASSLWAGVNEKLFF. CDR3 nucleotide sequence: TGTGCCAGCAGCTTGTGGGCAGGGGTTAATGAAAAACTGTTTTTT. The full variable domain, its missing parts supplied by reference TRBV5-4 and TRBJ1-4, is ETGVTQSPTHLIKTRGQQVTLRCSSQSGHNTVSWYQQALGQGPQFIFQYYREEENGRGNFPPRFSGLQFPNYSSELNVNALELDDSALYLCASSLWAGVNEKLFFGSGTQLSVL.

A few counts support this clone. This sequence joins TRBV15 and TRBJ1-1; tentative D call: TRBD1 (5 bases). Germline assignment: CDR1 LNHNV and CDR2 YYDKDF (reference sequence). With 2 bases removed from V and 2 bases from J, the gap between germline ends came to 21 bases. The CDR3 totals 18 residues. The DNA for the CDR3 is TGTGCCACCAGCAGATTCAAGGGGAGGATCCAGGATAACACTGAAGCTTTCTTT. It translates to CATSRFKGRIQDNTEAFF.

This clone was seen a handful of times. The chain uses TRBV4-1 and TRBJ1-2, with no clear D. Germline CDR1 and CDR2: MGHRA and YSYEKL. The CDR3 loop spans 16 amino acids. V was clipped by 0 bases and J by 0 bases, with 11 bases between them. Here the CDR3 DNA reads TGCGCCAGCAGCCAAGATCCGTCATGGGCTAACTATGGCTACACCTTC. Its protein is CASSQDPSWANYGYTF.

The rearrangement joins TRBV7-8 to TRBJ2-5; D might be TRBD2 (5 bases). Germline CDR1 and CDR2: SGHVS and FQNEAQ. This CDR3 is 14 amino acids long. V dropped 1 base and J dropped 5 bases, with 11 bases sitting between them. This chain's CDR3 is CASSLVGEGETQYF. CDR3 bases: TGTGCCAGCAGCTTAGTCGGGGAAGGGGAGACCCAGTACTTC. The variable domain in full, with the rest retrieved from reference TRBV7-8 and TRBJ2-5, is GAGVSQSPRYKVAKRGQDVALRCDPISGHVSLFWYQQALGQGPEFLTYFQNEAQLDKSGLPSDRFFAERPEGSVSTLKIQRTQQEDSAVYLCASSLVGEGETQYFGPGTRLLVL.

This chain connects TRBV15 to TRBJ1-4; perhaps TRBD1 as D (5 bases). Germline V gene sequence: CDR1 LNHNV, CDR2 YYDKDF (reference sequence). V lost 0 bases and J lost 0, with 14 bases in between. The CDR3 has 18 amino acids. The CDR3, as DNA: TGTGCCACCAGCAGAGATTGGCAGGGATTGGCAACTAATGAAAAACTGTTTTTT. It codes for CATSRDWQGLATNEKLFF.

This sequence joins TRBV7-2 and TRBJ2-7; D could derive from TRBD1 or TRBD2 (6 bases each). This CDR3 is 18 amino acids long. V was shortened by 5 bases and J by 4 bases, with 27 bases between the two germline ends. Germline values: CDR1 SGHTA, CDR2 FQGNSA. This chain's CDR3 is CASSEREVVGGARYEQYF. As DNA, the CDR3 is TGTGCCAGCAGCGAGAGAGAGGTGGTGGGGGGCGCGAGGTACGAGCAGTACTTC.